The source of this T cell receptor beta chain is a study of cytomegalovirus exposure and HLA in healthy donors. Study-level information: Unique TCR beta sequences numbering 95 million to 130 million came from about 180 million T cells in an earlier analysis. The study, taken as a whole, reports: Exclusion as indistinguishable affected some V segments, including TRBV6-2 and TRBV6-3. Differences between HLA loci emerged in a later analysis of TCR association rates, with DRB1 most and HLA-C fewest.

The study ran its PCR with 60 Vbeta and 13 Jbeta primers. In the original workflow: In a later analysis, around 10 million of tens of millions of unique beta chains occurred in at least two donors. The assay was immunoSEQ multiplex PCR, and TCRdb's table has in-frame clones only and misses some. V and J calls and clone size follow that table, whereas D and trimming were derived from the DNA. In the table there are around 100,000 clones, around 80% of which are singletons. Turning to this clone: What it recognizes is unknown.

J lost 3 bases, V lost 0 bases, and 3 bases had no gene match. CDR1 LGHNA and CDR2 YSLEER come from the germline V gene. CDR3 length: 15 amino acids. V gene TRBV4-3 combines with J gene TRBJ2-3; 7 positions agree with TRBD2. Source material: PBMCs. The sequence was obtained from a woman in her thirties or forties in good health and CMV-seronegative. Here the CDR3 DNA reads TGCGCCAGCAGCCAAGATGGGGGGGGGACAGATACGCAGTATTTT. It codes for CASSQDGGGTDTQYF.